The clone carrying this T cell receptor beta chain was observed a handful of times. The antigen is not known. The source of the sample is a study of cytomegalovirus exposure and HLA in healthy donors. Study as a whole: Early on, a data release was issued that held some 85 million unique TCRs from HLA-typed donors. Study-wide findings and caveats: Highest at DRB1 and lowest at HLA-C, TCR association rates differed among HLA loci in a later analysis. High specificity and sensitivity for cytomegalovirus status were reported for the classifier.

Vbeta (60) and Jbeta (13) primers were used in the PCR. Authors' analysis steps: In a later analysis, about 12 million of approximately 81 million unique beta chains occurred in at least two donors. This table comes from immunoSEQ multiplex PCR, and its TCRdb copy is limited to in-frame clones, with some not included. V, J and clone size are taken as reported in that table, and D and trimming were inferred from the DNA itself. The table records 95,000 to 100,000 clones, approximately 76% of them present only once. V was cut by 6 bases and J by 1 base, with 10 bases left in between. This CDR3 is 14 amino acids long. Germline CDR1 MGHDK, CDR2 SYGVNS.

Sequenced input: PBMCs. The genes are TRBV25-1 and TRBJ1-5; the D is unclear. The TCR sequence derives from a man aged 35-49 years in good health and CMV-seronegative. The CDR3 DNA reads as TGTGCCAGCAGCGGTCACCGAAGCAATCAGCCCCAGCATTTT. This translates into CASSGHRSNQPQHF.